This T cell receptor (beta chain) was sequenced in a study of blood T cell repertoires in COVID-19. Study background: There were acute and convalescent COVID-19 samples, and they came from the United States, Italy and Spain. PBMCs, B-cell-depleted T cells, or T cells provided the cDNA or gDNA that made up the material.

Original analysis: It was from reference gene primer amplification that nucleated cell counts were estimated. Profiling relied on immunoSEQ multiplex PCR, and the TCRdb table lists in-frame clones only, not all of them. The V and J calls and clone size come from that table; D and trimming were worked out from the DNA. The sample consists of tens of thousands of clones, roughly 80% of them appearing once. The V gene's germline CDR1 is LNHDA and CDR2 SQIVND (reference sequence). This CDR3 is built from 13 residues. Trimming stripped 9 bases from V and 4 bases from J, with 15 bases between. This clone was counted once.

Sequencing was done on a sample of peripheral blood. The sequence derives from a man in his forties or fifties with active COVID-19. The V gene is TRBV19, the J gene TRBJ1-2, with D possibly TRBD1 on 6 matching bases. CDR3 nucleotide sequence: TGTGCCAGCTCCTGGGGGGGCGTCTATGGCTACACCTTC. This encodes CASSWGGVYGYTF.